This T cell receptor (beta chain) is from a study of blood T cell repertoires in COVID-19. Germline V gene lookup returns CDR1 MNHEY and CDR2 SMNVEV (reference sequence). CDR3 length equals 17 residues. Trimming removed 0 bases at V and 0 bases at J, with 12 bases between. Sequencing was performed with immunoSEQ multiplex PCR; in TCRdb, only in-frame clones are kept and a portion is missing. The repertoire includes a few hundred thousand clones, 70% to 90% of them detected once, and less than 2.5% sits in the top ten. This sequence joins TRBV27 and TRBJ2-1, with a possible D match to TRBD2 (6 bases). Sequenced sample: PBMCs or T cells enriched from blood (not recorded which). The receptor comes from a woman aged 50 to 60 who had recovered from COVID-19. CDR3 nucleotide sequence: TGTGCCAGCAGTTTATCAAGGCGGGGCTACTCCTACAATGAGCAGTTCTTC. Its translation is CASSLSRRGYSYNEQFF.